The rows below give T cell receptor beta chains drawn from one sample of a study of identical twins. In TCRdb, the 5' RACE reads were re-called with MiXCR into one record per CDR3 protein. The sample includes over 200,000 distinct CDR3 sequences, roughly a tenth seen only once; the top ten take 10%. Input material: memory T cells sorted from blood. The receptors stem from a man aged 45-65 years in good health. CDR3s include the opening cysteine and the closing phenylalanine or tryptophan. A D gene is named only where the DNA matches it firmly. The size entry is marked missing in some rows and otherwise reads once, few, many or a size class.

size,V,D,J,length,DNA,CDR3
few,TRBV11-2,TRBD1,TRBJ1-6,15,TGTGCCAGCAGCTTAGATCGAACAGGGGGTTCACCCCTCCACTTT,CASSLDRTGGSPLHF
many,TRBV28,TRBD1,TRBJ1-6,16,TGTGCCAGCAATAGAAACGGACTTACAGGGGATTCACCCCTCCACTTT,CASNRNGLTGDSPLHF
many,TRBV12-3/TRBV12-4,TRBD1,TRBJ2-7,14,TGTGCCAGCAGTGAGGGACAGTGGGACTACGAGCAGTACTTC,CASSEGQWDYEQYF
many,TRBV7-9,.,TRBJ2-7,14,TGTGCCAGCAGCTTAGTAGGCCCAGGGGAAGAGCAGTACTTC,CASSLVGPGEEQYF
many,TRBV3-1,.,TRBJ2-1,17,TGTGCCAGCAGCCAAGTTGGTGCCGTTCGGCTACTAAATGAGCAGTTCTTC,CASSQVGAVRLLNEQFF
many,TRBV5-6,TRBD2,TRBJ2-2,16,TGTGCCAGCAGCTTAGGCGGGAGGGCCGACACCGGGGAGCTGTTTTTT,CASSLGGRADTGELFF
.,TRBV20-1,TRBD1,TRBJ1-1,16,TGCAGTGCTAGCCCCCCCCTCCAGGGGGTGATGACTGAAGCTTTCTTT,CSASPPLQGVMTEAFF
many,TRBV3-1,.,TRBJ2-5,12,TGTGCCAGCAGCCGTGGGCGAGAGACCCAGTACTTC,CASSRGRETQYF
.,TRBV4-1,TRBD2,TRBJ2-3,21,TGCGCCAGCAGCCAAGATCTGGGGGCACTAGCGGGAGGTTTCGGGACAGATACGCAGTATTTT,CASSQDLGALAGGFGTDTQYF
many,TRBV7-2,.,TRBJ1-2,14,TGTGCCAGCAGCCCAGAGACAGGCGACTATGGCTACACCTTC,CASSPETGDYGYTF
.,TRBV20-1,.,TRBJ1-2,16,TGCAGTGCTAGAGATTGGACGGCGGCGATCTCTAATGGCTACACCTTC,CSARDWTAAISNGYTF
many,TRBV5-6,.,TRBJ1-3,13,TGTGCCAGCAGTCCGAGCTCTGGAAACACCATATATTTT,CASSPSSGNTIYF
many,TRBV9,TRBD2,TRBJ2-2,18,TGTGCCAGCAGCGCGTCCGGGACTAGCGCTTCGAACACCGGGGAGCTGTTTTTT,CASSASGTSASNTGELFF
many,TRBV29-1,TRBD1,TRBJ1-2,11,TGCAGCGCAACAGGGGGCCGGGGCTACACCTTC,CSATGGRGYTF
many,TRBV7-2,TRBD1,TRBJ2-7,15,TGTGCCAGCTCCCCGTGGGGAACAGGGGGCTACGAGCAGTACTTC,CASSPWGTGGYEQYF
many,TRBV20-1,.,TRBJ2-3,13,TGCAGTGCTATTCCTGAGGGGGAAGATACGCAGTATTTT,CSAIPEGEDTQYF
many,TRBV28,.,TRBJ2-5,14,TGTGCCAGCAGTTTGTGGGCAAGGAGGGAGACCCAGTACTTC,CASSLWARRETQYF